Reported below is one TCR beta chain. The record originates from a study of CD8 T cells in Susac syndrome. Sequencing of TCR beta covered CD8+ and CD4+ T cells obtained from blood. CD8+ and CD4+ T cells were negatively isolated; TEMRA cells were FACS-enriched. Per the germline V gene, CDR1 is LGHDT and CDR2 is YNNKEL (reference sequence). V lost 5 bases and J lost 3; bases outside the gene matches: 10. The length of the CDR3 is 15 residues. RNA amounts of about 0.45 to 1 ug underwent reverse transcription with random hexamers. Each CDR3 protein gets one entry after TCRdb re-called the immunoSEQ multiplex PCR reads with MiXCR. The table includes around 71,000 distinct CDR3 sequences, around 96% detected once.

The sequenced material came from CD4+ T cells from PBMCs. V is TRBV3-1 and J is TRBJ2-7, with TRBD2 identical over 7 bases. This TCR was sampled from a human donor with multiple sclerosis. The CDR3 is CASSSDRDYHYEQYF. Here the CDR3 DNA reads TGTGCCAGCAGCTCAGACCGGGACTACCACTACGAGCAGTACTTC.